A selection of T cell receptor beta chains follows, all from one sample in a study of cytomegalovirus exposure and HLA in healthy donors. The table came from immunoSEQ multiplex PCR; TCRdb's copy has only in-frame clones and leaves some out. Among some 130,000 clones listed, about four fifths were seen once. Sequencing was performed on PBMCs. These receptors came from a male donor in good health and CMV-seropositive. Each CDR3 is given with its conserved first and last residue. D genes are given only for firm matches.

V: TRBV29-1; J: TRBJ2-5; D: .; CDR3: CSVTGDYQETQYF
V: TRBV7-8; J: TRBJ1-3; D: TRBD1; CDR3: CASSLGTGALGNTIYF
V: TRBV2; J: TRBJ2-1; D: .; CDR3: CASSSRGAPWEQFF
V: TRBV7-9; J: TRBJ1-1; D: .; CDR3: CASSHIGRANTEAFF
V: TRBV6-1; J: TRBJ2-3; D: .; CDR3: CASSDYRQHTNTQYF
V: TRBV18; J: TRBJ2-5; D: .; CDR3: CASSPPTQAGETQYF
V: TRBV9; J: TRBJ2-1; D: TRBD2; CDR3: CASSAWGGRAGEQFF
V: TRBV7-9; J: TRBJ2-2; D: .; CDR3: CASSHKGLHTGELFF
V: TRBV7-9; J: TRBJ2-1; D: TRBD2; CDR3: CASSLEGGSSYNEQFF
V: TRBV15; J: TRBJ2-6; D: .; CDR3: CAISGTGANVLTF
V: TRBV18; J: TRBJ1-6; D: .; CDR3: CASSSGQLTGNSPLHF
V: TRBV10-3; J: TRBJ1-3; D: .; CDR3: CATTGTSGGGNTIYF
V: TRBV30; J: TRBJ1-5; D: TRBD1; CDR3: CAWSRGQDNQPQHF
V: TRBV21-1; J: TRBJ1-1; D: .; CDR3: CASRKGVVNTEAFF
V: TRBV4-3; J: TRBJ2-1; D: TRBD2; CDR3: CASSQDNSGTSGWDEQFF
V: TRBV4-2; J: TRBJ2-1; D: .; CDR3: CASSQGILPQDEQFF
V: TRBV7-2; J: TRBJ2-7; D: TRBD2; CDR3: CASQRASGTYEQYF
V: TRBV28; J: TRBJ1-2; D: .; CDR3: CASSSDYGYTF
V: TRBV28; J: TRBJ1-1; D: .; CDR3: CASSSLAYRAVEAFF
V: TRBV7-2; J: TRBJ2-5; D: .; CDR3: CASSHGWETQYF
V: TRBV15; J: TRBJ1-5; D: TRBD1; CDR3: CATSRPGQGGPNQPQHF
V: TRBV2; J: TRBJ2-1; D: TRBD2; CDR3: CASRGTSGSNEQFF
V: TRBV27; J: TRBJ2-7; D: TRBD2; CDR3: CASSLRTSGIREQYF
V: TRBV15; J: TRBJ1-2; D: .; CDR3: CATSREVTDYGYTF
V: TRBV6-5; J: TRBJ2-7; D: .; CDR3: CASSRGSPYEQYF
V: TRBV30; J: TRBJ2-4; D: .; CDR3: CAWSVLAKNIQYF
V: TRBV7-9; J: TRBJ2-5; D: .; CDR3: CASSSRSGLPQETQYF